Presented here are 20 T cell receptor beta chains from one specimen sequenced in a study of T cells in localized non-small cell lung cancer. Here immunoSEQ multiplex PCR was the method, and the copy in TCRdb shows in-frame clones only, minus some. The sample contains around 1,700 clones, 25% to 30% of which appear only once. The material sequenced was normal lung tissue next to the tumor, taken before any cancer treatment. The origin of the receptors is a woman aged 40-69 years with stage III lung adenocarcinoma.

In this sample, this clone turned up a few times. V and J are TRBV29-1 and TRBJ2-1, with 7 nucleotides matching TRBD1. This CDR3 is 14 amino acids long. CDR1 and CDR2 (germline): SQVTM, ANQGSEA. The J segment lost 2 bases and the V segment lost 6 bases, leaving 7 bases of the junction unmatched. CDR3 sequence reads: CSVTRTGPYNEQFF. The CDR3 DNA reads TGCAGCGTGACTCGGACAGGTCCCTACAATGAGCAGTTCTTC.

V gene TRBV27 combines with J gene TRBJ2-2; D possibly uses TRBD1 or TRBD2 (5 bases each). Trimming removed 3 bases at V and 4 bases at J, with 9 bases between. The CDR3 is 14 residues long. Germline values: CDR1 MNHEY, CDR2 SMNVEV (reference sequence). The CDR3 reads CASSFFGGTGELFF. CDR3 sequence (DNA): TGTGCCAGCAGTTTTTTTGGGGGCACCGGGGAGCTGTTTTTT.

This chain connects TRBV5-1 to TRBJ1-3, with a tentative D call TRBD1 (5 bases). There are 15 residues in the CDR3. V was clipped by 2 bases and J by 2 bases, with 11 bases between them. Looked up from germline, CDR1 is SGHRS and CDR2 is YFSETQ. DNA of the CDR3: TGCGCCAGCAGCTTTAACGACAGACCTGGAAACACCATATATTTT. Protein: CASSFNDRPGNTIYF. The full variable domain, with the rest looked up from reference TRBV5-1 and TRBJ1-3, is KAGVTQTPRYLIKTRGQQVTLSCSPISGHRSVSWYQQTPGQGLQFLFEYFSETQRNKGNFPGRFSGRQFSNSRSEMNVSTLELGDSALYLCASSFNDRPGNTIYFGEGSWLTVV.

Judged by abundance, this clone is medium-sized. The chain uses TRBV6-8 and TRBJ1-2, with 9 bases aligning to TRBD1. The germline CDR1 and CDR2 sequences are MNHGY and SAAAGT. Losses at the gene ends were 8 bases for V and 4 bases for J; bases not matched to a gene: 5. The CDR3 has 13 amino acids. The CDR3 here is CASGDRAGYGYTF. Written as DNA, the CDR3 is TGTGCCAGCGGGGACAGGGCTGGCTATGGCTACACCTTC.

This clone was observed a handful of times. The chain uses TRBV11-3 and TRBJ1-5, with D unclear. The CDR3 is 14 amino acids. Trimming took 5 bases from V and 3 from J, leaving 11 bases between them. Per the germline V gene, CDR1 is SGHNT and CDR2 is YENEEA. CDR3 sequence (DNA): TGTGCCAGCAGCACCCAGGACGACAATCAGCCCCAGCATTTT. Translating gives CASSTQDDNQPQHF.

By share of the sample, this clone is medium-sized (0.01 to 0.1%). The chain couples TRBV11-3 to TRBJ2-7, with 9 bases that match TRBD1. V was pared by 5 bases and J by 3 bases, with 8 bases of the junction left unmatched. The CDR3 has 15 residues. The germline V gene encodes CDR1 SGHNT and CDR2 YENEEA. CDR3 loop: CASSPRTGAYYEQYF. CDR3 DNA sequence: TGTGCCAGCAGCCCTAGGACAGGGGCTTACTACGAGCAGTACTTC. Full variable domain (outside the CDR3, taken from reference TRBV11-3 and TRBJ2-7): EAGVVQSPRYKIIEKKQPVAFWCNPISGHNTLYWYLQNLGQGPELLIRYENEEAVDDSQLPKDRFSAERLKGVDSTLKIQPAELGDSAVYLCASSPRTGAYYEQYFGPGTRLTVT.

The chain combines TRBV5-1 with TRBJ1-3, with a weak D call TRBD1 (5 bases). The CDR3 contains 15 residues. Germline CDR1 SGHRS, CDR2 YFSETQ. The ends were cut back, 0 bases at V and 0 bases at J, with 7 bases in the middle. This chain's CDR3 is CASSLGQTSGNTIYF. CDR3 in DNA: TGCGCCAGCAGCTTGGGACAGACCTCTGGAAACACCATATATTTT. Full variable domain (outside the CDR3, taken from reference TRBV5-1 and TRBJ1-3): KAGVTQTPRYLIKTRGQQVTLSCSPISGHRSVSWYQQTPGQGLQFLFEYFSETQRNKGNFPGRFSGRQFSNSRSEMNVSTLELGDSALYLCASSLGQTSGNTIYFGEGSWLTVV.

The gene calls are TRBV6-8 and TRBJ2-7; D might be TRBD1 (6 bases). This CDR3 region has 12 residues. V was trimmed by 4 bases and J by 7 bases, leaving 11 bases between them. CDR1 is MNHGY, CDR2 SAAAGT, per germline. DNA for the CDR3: TGTGCCAGCAGTTCCCCGAGGGGGGAGCAGTACTTC. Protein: CASSSPRGEQYF.

CDR3 DNA sequence: TGTGCCTGGAGTAGGGCAGGGGTTGTTCAAAAACTGTTTTTT. Translated: CAWSRAGVVQKLFF. The chain couples TRBV30 to TRBJ1-4; a weak D match, TRBD1 (6 bases). V was trimmed by 2 bases and J by 9 bases, leaving 16 bases between them. The CDR3 is 14 amino acids. CDR1 and CDR2 from the germline V gene are GTSNPN and SVGIG (reference sequence).

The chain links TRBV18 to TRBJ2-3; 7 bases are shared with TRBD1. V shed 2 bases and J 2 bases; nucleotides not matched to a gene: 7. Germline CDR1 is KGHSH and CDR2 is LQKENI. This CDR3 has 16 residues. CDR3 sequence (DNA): TGTGCCAGCTCACCATATCCGGGACAGTCCACAGATACGCAGTATTTT. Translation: CASSPYPGQSTDTQYF. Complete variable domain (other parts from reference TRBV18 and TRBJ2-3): NAGVMQNPRHLVRRRGQEARLRCSPMKGHSHVYWYRQLPEEGLKFMVYLQKENIIDESGMPKERFSAEFPKEGPSILRIQQVVRGDSAAYFCASSPYPGQSTDTQYFGPGTRLTVL.

CDR3 amino acids: CASSEGLNYGYTF. The CDR3 nucleotides read TGTGCCAGCAGTGAAGGGCTTAACTATGGCTACACCTTC. The V gene is TRBV9, the J gene TRBJ1-2, with D unclear. Germline V lookup: CDR1 SGDLS, CDR2 YYNGEE. Trimming took 5 bases from V and 1 from J, leaving 9 bases between them. The CDR3 is 13 amino acids.

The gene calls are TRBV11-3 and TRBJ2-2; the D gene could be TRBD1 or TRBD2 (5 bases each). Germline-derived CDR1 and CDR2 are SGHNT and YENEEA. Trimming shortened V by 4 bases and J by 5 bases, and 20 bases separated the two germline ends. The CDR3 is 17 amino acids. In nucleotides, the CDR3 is TGTGCCAGCAGCTCCGAAGGGACCTCAACCGGGACCGGGGAGCTGTTTTTT. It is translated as CASSSEGTSTGTGELFF.

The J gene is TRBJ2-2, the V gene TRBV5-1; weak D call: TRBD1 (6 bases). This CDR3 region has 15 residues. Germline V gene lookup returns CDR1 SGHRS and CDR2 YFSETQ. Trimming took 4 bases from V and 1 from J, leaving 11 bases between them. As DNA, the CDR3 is TGCGCCAGCAGCACCCTGACAGGGAACACCGGGGAGCTGTTTTTT. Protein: CASSTLTGNTGELFF.

The CDR3 region has the DNA TGTGCCTGGAGTGTAATGGGGTTCTACGAGCAGTACTTC. It translates to CAWSVMGFYEQYF. The chain carries TRBV30 and TRBJ2-7; unclear D gene. Trimming pared 0 bases from V and 3 bases from J, leaving 9 bases between. The length of the CDR3 is 13 residues. Germline V lookup: CDR1 GTSNPN, CDR2 SVGIG (reference sequence).

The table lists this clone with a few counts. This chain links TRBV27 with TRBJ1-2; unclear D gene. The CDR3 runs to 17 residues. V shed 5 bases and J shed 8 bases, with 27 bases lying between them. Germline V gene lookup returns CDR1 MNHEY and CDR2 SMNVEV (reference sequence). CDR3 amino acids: CASSPRPTIRFQKGYTF. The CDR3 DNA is TGTGCCAGCAGTCCACGACCCACCATCCGGTTTCAGAAGGGCTACACCTTC.

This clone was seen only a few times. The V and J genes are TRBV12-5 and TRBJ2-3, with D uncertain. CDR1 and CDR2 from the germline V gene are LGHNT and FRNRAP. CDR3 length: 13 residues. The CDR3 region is CASKGGVPDTQYF. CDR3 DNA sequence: TGTGCCAGCAAGGGCGGTGTACCAGATACGCAGTATTTT. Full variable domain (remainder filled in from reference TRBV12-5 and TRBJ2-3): DARVTQTPRHKVTEMGQEVTMRCQPILGHNTVFWYRQTMMQGLELLAYFRNRAPLDDSGMPKDRFSAEMPDATLATLKIQPSEPRDSAVYFCASKGGVPDTQYFGPGTRLTVL.

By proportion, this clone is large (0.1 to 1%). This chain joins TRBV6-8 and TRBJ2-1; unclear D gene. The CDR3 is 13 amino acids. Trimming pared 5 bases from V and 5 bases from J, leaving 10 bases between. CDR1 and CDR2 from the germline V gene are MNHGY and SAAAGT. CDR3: CASSVSSNNEQFF. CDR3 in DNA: TGTGCCAGCAGTGTCTCCAGCAACAATGAGCAGTTCTTC.

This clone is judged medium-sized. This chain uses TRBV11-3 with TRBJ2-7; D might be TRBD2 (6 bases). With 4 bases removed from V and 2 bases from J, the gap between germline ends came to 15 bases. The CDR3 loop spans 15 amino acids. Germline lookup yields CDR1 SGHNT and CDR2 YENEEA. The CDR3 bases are TGTGCCAGCAGCTCCCCCCTGGAGGGGACCTACGAGCAGTACTTC. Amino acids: CASSSPLEGTYEQYF.

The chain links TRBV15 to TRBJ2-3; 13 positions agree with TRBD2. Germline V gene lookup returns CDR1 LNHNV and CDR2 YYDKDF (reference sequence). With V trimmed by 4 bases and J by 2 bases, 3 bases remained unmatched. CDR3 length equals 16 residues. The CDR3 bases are TGTGCCACCAGCAAGGGACTAGCGGGGTTCACAGATACGCAGTATTTT. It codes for CATSKGLAGFTDTQYF. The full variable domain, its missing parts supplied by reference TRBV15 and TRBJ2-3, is DAMVIQNPRYQVTQFGKPVTLSCSQTLNHNVMYWYQQKSSQAPKLLFHYYDKDFNNEADTPDNFQSRRPNTSFCFLDIRSPGLGDTAMYLCATSKGLAGFTDTQYFGPGTRLTVL.

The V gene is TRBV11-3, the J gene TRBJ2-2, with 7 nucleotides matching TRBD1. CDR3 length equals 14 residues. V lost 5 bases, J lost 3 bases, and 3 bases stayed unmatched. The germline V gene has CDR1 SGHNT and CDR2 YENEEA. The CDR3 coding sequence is TGTGCCAGCAGCAGGGGGCAGGACACCGGGGAGCTGTTTTTT. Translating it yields CASSRGQDTGELFF.